The T cell receptor beta chain under discussion was sequenced for a study of blood T cell repertoires in COVID-19. Study details: Collection of acute and convalescent COVID-19 samples took place in the United States, Italy and Spain. PBMCs, B-cell-depleted T cells, or T cells provided the cDNA or gDNA that made up the material.

The germline V and J ends were trimmed by 3 bases and 1 base, with 10 bases remaining between them. The length of the CDR3 is 15 residues. Germline assignment: CDR1 SGHNT and CDR2 YYREEE (reference sequence). As processed by the authors: Estimation of nucleated cell counts relied on the amplification of reference gene primers. Data came from immunoSEQ multiplex PCR; TCRdb stores just in-frame clones and leaves some out. That table is the source of V, J and clone size, and D and trimming were worked out from the DNA. Of about 82,000 clones listed, around two thirds are singletons. The sample was peripheral blood. The chain couples TRBV5-4 to TRBJ2-2; D perhaps matches TRBD2 (6 bases). This clonotype originated in a human donor with acute or convalescent COVID-19. The donor label of this sample is uncertain. CDR3 DNA sequence: TGTGCCAGCAGCTGGGGTAGCGGGAACACCGGGGAGCTGTTTTTT. Protein: CASSWGSGNTGELFF.